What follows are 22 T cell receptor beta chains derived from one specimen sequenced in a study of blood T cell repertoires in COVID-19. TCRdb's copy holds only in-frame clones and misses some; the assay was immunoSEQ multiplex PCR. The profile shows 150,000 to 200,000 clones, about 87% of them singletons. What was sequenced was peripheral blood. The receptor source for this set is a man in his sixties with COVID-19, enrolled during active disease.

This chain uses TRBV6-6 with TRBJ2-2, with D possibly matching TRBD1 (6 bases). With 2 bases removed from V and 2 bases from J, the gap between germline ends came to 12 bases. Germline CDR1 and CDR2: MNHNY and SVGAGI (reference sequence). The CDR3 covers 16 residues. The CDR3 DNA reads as TGTGCCAGCAGTTACCCTGGACAGACCAACACCGGGGAGCTGTTTTTT. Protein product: CASSYPGQTNTGELFF.

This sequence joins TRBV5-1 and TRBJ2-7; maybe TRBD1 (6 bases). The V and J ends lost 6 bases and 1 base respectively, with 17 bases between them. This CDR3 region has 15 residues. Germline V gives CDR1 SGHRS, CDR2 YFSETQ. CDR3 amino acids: CASNPGQIASYEQYF. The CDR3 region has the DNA TGCGCCAGCAACCCGGGACAAATAGCATCCTACGAGCAGTACTTC. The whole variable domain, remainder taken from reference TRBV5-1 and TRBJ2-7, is KAGVTQTPRYLIKTRGQQVTLSCSPISGHRSVSWYQQTPGQGLQFLFEYFSETQRNKGNFPGRFSGRQFSNSRSEMNVSTLELGDSALYLCASNPGQIASYEQYFGPGTRLTVT.

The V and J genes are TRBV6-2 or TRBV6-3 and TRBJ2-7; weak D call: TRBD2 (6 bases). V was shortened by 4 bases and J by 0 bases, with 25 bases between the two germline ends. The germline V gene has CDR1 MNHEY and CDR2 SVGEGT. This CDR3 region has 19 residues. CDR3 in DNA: TGTGCCAGCAGTTTTCGGGCGGCTTCGCGGGGAGGTAACTCCTACGAGCAGTACTTC. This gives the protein CASSFRAASRGGNSYEQYF.

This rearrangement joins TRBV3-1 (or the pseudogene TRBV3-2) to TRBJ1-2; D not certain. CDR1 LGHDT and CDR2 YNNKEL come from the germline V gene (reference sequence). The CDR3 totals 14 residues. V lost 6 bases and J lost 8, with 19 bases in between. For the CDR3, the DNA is TGTGCCAGCAGTCCTGTTACATCCGCGAGGGGCTACACCTTC. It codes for CASSPVTSARGYTF.

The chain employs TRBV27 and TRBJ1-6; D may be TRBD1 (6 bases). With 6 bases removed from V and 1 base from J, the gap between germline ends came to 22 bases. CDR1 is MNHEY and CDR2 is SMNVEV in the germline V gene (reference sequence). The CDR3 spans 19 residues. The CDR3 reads CASSAGGGHNKSYNSPLHF. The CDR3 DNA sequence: TGTGCCAGCAGCGCCGGGGGGGGGCATAATAAATCCTATAATTCACCCCTCCACTTT.

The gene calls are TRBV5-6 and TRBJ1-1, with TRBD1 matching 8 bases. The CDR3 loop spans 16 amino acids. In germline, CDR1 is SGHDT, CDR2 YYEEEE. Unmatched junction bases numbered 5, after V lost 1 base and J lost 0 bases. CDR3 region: CASSLSGGPMNTEAFF. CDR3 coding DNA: TGTGCCAGCAGCTTGTCAGGGGGCCCGATGAACACTGAAGCTTTCTTT.

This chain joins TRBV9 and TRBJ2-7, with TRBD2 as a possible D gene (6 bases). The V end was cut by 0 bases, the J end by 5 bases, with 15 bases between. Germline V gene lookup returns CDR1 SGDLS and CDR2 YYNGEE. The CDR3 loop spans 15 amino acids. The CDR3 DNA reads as TGTGCCAGCAGCGTAGCCGGGGACTCCCTGGACGAGCAGTACTTC. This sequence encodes CASSVAGDSLDEQYF.

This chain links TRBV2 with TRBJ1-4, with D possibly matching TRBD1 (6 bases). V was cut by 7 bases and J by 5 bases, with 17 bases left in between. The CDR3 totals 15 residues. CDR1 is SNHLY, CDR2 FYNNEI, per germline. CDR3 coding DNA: TGTGCCAGCACGGCTCGACAGGTGAAAAATGAAAAACTGTTTTTT. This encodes CASTARQVKNEKLFF.

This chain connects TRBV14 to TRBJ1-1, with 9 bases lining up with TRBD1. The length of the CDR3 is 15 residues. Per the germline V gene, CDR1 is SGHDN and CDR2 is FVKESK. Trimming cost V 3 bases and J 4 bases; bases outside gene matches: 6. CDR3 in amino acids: CASSQAGTGRTEAFF. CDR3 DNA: TGTGCCAGCAGCCAGGCCGGGACAGGGCGCACTGAAGCTTTCTTT.

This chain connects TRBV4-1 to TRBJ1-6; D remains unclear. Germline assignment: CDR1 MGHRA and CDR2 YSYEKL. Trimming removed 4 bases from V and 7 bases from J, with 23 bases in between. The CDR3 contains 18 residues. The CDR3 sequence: CASSPRRVEATQNSPLHF. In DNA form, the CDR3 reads TGCGCCAGCAGCCCCCGTAGAGTGGAGGCCACCCAAAATTCACCCCTCCACTTT.

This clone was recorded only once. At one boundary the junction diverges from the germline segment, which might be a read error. This CDR3 is CASNLVEGERFF. The CDR3 DNA follows: TGTGCCAGCAACCTGGTCGAGGGAGAGCGGTTCTTC. This chain uses TRBV5-5 with TRBJ2-1; D possibly corresponds to TRBD2 (5 bases). Germline CDR1 reads SGHKS; CDR2 reads YYEKEE (reference sequence). The CDR3 is 12 residues long.

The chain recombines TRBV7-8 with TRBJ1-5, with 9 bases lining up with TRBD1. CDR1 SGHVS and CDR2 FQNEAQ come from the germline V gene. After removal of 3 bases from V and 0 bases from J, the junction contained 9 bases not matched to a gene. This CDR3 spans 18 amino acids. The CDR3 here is CASSLGQGGGFSNQPQHF. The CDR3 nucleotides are TGTGCCAGCAGCTTGGGACAGGGAGGGGGGTTTAGCAATCAGCCCCAGCATTTT. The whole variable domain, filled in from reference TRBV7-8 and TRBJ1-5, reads GAGVSQSPRYKVAKRGQDVALRCDPISGHVSLFWYQQALGQGPEFLTYFQNEAQLDKSGLPSDRFFAERPEGSVSTLKIQRTQQEDSAVYLCASSLGQGGGFSNQPQHFGDGTRLSIL.

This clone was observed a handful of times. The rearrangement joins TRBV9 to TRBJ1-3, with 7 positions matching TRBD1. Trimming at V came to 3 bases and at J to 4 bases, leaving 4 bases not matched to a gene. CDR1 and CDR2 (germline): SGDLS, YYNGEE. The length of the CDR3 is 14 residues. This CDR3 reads CASSAGQYGNTIYF. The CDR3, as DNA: TGTGCCAGCAGCGCGGGACAGTACGGAAACACCATATATTTT.

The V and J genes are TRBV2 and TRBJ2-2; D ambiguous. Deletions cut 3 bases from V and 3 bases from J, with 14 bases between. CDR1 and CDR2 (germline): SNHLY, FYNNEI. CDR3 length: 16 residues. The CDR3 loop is CASSDPGSTDTGELFF. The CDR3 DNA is TGTGCCAGCAGTGACCCCGGGTCTACCGACACCGGGGAGCTGTTTTTT.

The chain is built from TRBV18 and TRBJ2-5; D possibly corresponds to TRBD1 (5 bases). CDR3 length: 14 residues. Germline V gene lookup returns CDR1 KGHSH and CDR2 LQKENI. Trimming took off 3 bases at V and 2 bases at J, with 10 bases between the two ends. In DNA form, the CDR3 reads TGTGCCAGCTCACCCATTACAGGACAAGAGACCCAGTACTTC. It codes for CASSPITGQETQYF.

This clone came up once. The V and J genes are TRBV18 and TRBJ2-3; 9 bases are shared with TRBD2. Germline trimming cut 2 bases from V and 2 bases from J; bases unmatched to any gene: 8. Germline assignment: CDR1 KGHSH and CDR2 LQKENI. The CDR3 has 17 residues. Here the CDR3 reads CASSPVGVAGVTDTQYF. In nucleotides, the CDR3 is TGTGCCAGCTCACCAGTCGGCGTAGCGGGGGTCACAGATACGCAGTATTTT.

In DNA form, the CDR3 reads TGTGCCAGCAGCGCAGAAACTAACCCTGGAAACACCATATATTTT. This translates into CASSAETNPGNTIYF. The rearrangement joins TRBV9 to TRBJ1-3; D gene uncertain. Germline V gene data show CDR1 as SGDLS and CDR2 as YYNGEE. The CDR3 runs to 15 residues. Trimming removed 3 bases from V and 2 bases from J, with 12 bases in between.

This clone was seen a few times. The CDR3 loop reads CATNLGTSGGAQSTDTQYF. As DNA, the CDR3 is TGTGCCACCAACCTGGGGACTAGCGGGGGGGCCCAGTCCACAGATACGCAGTATTTT. V usage is TRBV2 and J usage is TRBJ2-3; 16 nucleotides agree with TRBD2. Germline trimming cut 10 bases from V and 2 bases from J; bases unmatched to any gene: 15. This CDR3 spans 19 amino acids. The germline V gene encodes CDR1 SNHLY and CDR2 FYNNEI.

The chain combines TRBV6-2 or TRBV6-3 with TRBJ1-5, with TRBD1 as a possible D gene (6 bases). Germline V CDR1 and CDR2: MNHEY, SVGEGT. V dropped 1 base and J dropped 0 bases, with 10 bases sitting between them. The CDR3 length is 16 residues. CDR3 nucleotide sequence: TGTGCCAGCAGTTACTACAGGGATATTAGCAATCAGCCCCAGCATTTT. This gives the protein CASSYYRDISNQPQHF.

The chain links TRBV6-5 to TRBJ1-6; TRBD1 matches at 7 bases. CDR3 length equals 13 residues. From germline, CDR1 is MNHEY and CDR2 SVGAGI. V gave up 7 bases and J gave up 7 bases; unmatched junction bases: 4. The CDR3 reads CASNGQANSPLHF. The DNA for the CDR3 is TGTGCCAGCAATGGACAGGCCAATTCACCCCTCCACTTT.

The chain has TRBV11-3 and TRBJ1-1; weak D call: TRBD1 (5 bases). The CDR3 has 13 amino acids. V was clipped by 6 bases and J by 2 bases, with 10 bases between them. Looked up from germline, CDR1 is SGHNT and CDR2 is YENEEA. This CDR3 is CASSWGGNTEAFF. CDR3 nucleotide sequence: TGTGCCAGCAGTTGGGGGGGAAACACTGAAGCTTTCTTT.

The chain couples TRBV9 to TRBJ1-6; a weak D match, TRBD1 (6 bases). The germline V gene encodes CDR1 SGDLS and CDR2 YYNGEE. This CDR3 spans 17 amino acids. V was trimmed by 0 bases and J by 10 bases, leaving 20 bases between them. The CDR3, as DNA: TGTGCCAGCAGCGTAGACGCAGGCGGGCAGGGGAAATCACCCCTCCACTTT. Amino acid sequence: CASSVDAGGQGKSPLHF.